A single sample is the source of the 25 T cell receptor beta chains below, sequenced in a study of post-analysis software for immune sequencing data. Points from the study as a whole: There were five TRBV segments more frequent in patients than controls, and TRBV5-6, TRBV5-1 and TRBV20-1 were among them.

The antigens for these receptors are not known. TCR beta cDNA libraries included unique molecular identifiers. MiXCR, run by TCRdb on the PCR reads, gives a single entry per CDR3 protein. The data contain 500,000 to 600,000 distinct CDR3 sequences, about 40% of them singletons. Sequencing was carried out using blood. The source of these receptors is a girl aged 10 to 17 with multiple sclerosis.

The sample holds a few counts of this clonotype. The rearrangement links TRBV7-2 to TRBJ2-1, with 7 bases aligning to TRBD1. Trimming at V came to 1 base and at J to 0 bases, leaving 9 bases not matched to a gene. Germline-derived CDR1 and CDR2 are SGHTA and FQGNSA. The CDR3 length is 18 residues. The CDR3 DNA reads TGTGCCAGCAGCTTAGGTTTGGGACAGCCTCTCTCCTACAATGAGCAGTTCTTC. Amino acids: CASSLGLGQPLSYNEQFF.

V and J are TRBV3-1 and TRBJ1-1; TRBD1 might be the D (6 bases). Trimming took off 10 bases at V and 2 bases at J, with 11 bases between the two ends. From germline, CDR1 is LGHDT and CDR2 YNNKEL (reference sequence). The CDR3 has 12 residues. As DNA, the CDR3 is TGTGCCACAGGACAGACCAACACTGAAGCTTTCTTT. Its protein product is CATGQTNTEAFF.

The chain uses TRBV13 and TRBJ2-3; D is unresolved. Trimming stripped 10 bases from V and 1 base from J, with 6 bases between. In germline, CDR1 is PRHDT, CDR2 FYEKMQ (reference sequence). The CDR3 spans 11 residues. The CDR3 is CATGRTDTQYF. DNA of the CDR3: TGTGCCACCGGGCGCACAGATACGCAGTATTTT. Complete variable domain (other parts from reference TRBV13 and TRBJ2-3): AAGVIQSPRHLIKEKRETATLKCYPIPRHDTVYWYQQGPGQDPQFLISFYEKMQSDKGSIPDRFSAQQFSDYHSELNMSSLELGDSALYFCATGRTDTQYFGPGTRLTVL.

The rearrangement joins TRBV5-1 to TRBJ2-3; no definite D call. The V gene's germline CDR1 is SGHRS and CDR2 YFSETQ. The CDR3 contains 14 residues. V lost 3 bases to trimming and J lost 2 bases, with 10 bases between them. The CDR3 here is CASSWGLLTDTQYF. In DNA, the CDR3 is TGCGCCAGCAGCTGGGGATTACTCACAGATACGCAGTATTTT.

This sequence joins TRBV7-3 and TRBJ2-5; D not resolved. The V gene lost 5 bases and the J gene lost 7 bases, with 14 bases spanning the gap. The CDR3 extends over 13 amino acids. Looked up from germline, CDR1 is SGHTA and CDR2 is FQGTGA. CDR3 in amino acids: CASSVDAETTQYF. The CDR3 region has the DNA TGTGCCAGCAGCGTAGACGCCGAAACGACCCAGTACTTC.

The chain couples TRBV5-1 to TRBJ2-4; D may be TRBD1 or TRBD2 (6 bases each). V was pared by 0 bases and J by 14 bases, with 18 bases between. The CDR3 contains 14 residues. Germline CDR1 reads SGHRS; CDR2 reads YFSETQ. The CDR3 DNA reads TGCGCCAGCAGCTTGGGACTAGAGGGGGACTGGGAGTACTTC. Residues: CASSLGLEGDWEYF.

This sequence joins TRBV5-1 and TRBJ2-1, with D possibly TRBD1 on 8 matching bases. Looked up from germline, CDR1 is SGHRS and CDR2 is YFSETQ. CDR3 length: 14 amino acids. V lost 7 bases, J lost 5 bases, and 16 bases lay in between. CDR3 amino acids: CASGYTGGDNEQFF. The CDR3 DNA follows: TGCGCCAGCGGGTATACAGGGGGGGACAATGAGCAGTTCTTC.

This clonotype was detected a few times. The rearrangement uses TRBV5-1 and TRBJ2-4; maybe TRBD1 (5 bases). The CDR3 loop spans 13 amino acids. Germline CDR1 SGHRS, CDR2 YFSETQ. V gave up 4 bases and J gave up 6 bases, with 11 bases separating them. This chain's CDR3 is CASSQRGINIQYF. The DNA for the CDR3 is TGCGCCAGCAGCCAAAGGGGAATAAACATTCAGTACTTC.

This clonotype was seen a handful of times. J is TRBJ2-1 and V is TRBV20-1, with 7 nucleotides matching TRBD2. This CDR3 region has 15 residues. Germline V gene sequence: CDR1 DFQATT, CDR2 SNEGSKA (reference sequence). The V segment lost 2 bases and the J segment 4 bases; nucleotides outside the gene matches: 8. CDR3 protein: CSARPPGRSYNEQFF. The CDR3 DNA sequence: TGCAGTGCTAGACCCCCCGGGAGGAGTTACAATGAGCAGTTCTTC.

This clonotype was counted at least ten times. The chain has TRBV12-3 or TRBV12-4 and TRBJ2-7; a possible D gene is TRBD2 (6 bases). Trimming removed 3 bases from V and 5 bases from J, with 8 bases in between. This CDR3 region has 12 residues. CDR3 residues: CASSLRGNEQYF. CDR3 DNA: TGTGCCAGCAGTTTGCGGGGCAACGAGCAGTACTTC.

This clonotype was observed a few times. In nucleotides, the CDR3 is TGTGCCAGCAGAAGCACCGGGACAGCTAATGAAAAACTGTTTTTT. Amino acid sequence: CASRSTGTANEKLFF. V and J are TRBV7-2 and TRBJ1-4, with 7 nucleotides matching TRBD1. V shed 6 bases and J 3 bases; nucleotides not matched to a gene: 7. Germline CDR1 is SGHTA and CDR2 is FQGNSA. The CDR3 spans 15 residues.

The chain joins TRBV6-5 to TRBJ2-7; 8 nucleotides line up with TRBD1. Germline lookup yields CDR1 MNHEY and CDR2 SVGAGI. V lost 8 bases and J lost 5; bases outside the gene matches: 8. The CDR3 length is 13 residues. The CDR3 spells CASRWDRQNEQYF. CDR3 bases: TGTGCCAGCCGTTGGGACAGGCAAAACGAGCAGTACTTC.

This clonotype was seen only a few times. The CDR3 bases are TGTGCCAGCAGCGTCCGGGAGGGGGGCCTTTACTCTGGGGCCAACGTCCTGACTTTC. It yields the protein CASSVREGGLYSGANVLTF. The V call is TRBV9, the J call TRBJ2-6; 8 nucleotides line up with TRBD2. This CDR3 region has 19 residues. Germline CDR1 SGDLS, CDR2 YYNGEE. The V gene end was trimmed by 2 bases and the J gene end by 0 bases; junction bases not matched to a gene: 10.

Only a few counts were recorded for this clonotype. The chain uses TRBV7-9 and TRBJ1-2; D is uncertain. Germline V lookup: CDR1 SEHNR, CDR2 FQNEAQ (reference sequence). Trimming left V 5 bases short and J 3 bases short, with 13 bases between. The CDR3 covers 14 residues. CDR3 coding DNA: TGTGCCAGCAGCCTCATTGGTGAGGACTATGGCTACACCTTC. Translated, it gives CASSLIGEDYGYTF.

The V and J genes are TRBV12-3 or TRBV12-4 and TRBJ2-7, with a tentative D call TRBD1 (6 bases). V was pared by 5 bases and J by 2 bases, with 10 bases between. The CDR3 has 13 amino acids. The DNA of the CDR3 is TGTGCCAGCAGTACAGGGTCCGCCTACGAGCAGTACTTC. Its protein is CASSTGSAYEQYF.

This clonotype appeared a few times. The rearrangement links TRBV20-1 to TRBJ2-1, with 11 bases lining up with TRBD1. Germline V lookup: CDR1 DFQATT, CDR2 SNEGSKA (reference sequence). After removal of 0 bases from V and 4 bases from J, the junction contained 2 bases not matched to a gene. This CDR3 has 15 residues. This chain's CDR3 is CSARDGQGAYNEQFF. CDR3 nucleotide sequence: TGCAGTGCTAGAGACGGACAGGGGGCTTACAATGAGCAGTTCTTC.

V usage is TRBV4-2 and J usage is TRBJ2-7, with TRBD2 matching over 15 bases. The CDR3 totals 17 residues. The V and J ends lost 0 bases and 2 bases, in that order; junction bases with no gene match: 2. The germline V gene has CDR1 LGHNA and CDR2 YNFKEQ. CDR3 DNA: TGTGCCAGCAGCCAAGAGGGACTAGCGGGGGGCCCCTACGAGCAGTACGTC. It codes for CASSQEGLAGGPYEQYV.

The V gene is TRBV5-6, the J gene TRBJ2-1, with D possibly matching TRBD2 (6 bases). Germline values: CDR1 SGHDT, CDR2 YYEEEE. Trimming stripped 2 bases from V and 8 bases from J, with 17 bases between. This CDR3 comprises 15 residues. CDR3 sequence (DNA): TGTGCCAGCAGCTTTCTACCGAAGCGGGCGGATGAGCAGTTCTTC. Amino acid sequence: CASSFLPKRADEQFF.

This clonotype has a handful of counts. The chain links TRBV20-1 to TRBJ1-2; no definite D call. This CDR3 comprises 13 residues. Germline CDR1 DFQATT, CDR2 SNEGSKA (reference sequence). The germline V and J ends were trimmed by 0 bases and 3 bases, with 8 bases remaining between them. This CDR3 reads CSARERGDYGYTF. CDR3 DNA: TGCAGTGCTAGAGAGCGGGGAGACTATGGCTACACCTTC.

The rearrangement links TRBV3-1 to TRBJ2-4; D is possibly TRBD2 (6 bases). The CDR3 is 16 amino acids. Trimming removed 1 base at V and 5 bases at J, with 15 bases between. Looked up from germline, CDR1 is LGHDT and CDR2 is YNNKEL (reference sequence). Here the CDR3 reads CASSQGIAGNQNIQYF. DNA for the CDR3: TGTGCCAGCAGCCAAGGTATTGCGGGGAACCAAAACATTCAGTACTTC.

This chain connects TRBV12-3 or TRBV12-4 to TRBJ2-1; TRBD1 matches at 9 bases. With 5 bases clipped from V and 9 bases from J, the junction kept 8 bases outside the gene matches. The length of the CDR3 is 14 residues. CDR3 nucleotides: TGTGCCAGCAGTAGGCGACAGGGGGATTTTGAGCAGTTCTTC. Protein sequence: CASSRRQGDFEQFF.

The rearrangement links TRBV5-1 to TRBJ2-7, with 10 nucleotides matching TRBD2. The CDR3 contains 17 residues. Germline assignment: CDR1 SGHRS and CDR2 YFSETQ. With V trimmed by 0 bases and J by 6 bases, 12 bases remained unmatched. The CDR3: CASSLALTSGTIGEQYF. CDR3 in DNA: TGCGCCAGCAGCTTGGCCCTTACTAGCGGGACAATCGGCGAGCAGTACTTC.

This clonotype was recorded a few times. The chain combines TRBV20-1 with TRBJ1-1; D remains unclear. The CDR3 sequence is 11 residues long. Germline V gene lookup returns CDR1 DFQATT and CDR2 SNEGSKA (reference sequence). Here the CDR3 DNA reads TGCAGGCCCGAGGGATGGGGTGAAGCTTTCTTT. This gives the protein CRPEGWGEAFF.

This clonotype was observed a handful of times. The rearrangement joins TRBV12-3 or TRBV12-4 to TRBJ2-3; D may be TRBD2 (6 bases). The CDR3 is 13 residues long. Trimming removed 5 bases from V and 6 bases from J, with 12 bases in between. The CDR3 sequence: CASSPSARDTQYF. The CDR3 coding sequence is TGTGCCAGCAGTCCTAGCGCGAGGGATACGCAGTATTTT.

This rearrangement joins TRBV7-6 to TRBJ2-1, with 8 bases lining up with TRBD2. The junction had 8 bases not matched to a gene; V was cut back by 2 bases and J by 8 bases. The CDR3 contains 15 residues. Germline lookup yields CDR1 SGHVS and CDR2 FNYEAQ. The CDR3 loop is CASSLRAGDYHEQFF. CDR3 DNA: TGTGCCAGCAGCTTACGAGCGGGAGATTATCATGAGCAGTTCTTC. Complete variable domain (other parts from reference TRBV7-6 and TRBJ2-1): GAGVSQSPRYKVTKRGQDVALRCDPISGHVSLYWYRQALGQGPEFLTYFNYEAQQDKSGLPNDRFSAERPEGSISTLTIQRTEQRDSAMYRCASSLRAGDYHEQFFGPGTRLTVL.